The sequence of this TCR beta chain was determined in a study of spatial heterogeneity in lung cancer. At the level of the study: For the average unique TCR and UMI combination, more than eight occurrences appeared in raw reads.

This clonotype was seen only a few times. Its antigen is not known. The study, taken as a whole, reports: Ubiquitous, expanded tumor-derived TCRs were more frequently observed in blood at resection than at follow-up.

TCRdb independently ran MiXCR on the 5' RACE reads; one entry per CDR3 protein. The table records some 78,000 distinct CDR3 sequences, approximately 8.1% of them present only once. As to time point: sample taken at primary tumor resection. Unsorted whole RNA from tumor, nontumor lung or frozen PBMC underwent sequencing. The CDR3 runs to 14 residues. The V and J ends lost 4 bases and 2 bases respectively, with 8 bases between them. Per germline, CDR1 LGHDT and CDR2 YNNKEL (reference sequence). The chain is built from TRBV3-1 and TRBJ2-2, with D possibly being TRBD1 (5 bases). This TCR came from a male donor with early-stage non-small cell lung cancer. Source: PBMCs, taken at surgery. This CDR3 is CASSPTGNTGELFF. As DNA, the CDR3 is TGTGCCAGCAGCCCCACAGGAAACACCGGGGAGCTGTTTTTT.